This note documents a single T cell receptor (beta chain) sequence. Other DNA sequences in this specimen translate into the identical CDR3. This entry is derived from a study of cytomegalovirus exposure and HLA in healthy donors. Primers included in the PCR were 60 Vbeta and 13 Jbeta primers. Libraries were prepared by immunoSEQ multiplex PCR; TCRdb keeps only in-frame clonotypes and omits some of them. The repertoire holds roughly 180,000 clones, with about 75% as singletons. The junction had 13 bases not matched to a gene; V was cut back by 7 bases and J by 3 bases. This CDR3 spans 17 amino acids. Germline V gives CDR1 SNHLY, CDR2 FYNNEI.

The genes are TRBV2 and TRBJ1-5; 9 bases are shared with TRBD1. The TCR comes from a woman aged 40 to 50 in good health and CMV-seropositive. The specimen sequenced was PBMCs. CDR3: CASNAGQGIWSNQPQHF. DNA for the CDR3: TGTGCCAGCAATGCAGGACAGGGGATATGGTCCAATCAGCCCCAGCATTTT.